These T cell receptor beta chains were read from a single sample in a study of vaccination and CD4 T cells after COVID-19. TCRdb re-derived calls from the PCR reads in MiXCR, one entry per CDR3 protein. The table includes 8,900 or so distinct CDR3 sequences, around 35% detected once. These receptors' targets are unknown. Sequencing was done on a sample of CD4+ T cells from blood, cultured in vitro. The receptor source for this set is a human donor in good health. The CDR3 runs from the conserved cysteine through the conserved F or W. Each record gives: J gene, clone size, V gene, CDR3 protein. Clone size is not always given. Where it is, it says once, few, many or a class for expanded clones.

TRBJ1-2 medium-sized TRBV7-2 CASSFTGGGYTF
TRBJ1-5 few TRBV6-1 CASSEKGAEGAPQHF
TRBJ1-1 NA TRBV19 CASSIWTNTEAFF
TRBJ1-1 NA TRBV19 CASSPWTGNMNTEAFF
TRBJ2-1 few TRBV6-1 CASIPSAYNEQFF
TRBJ2-2 NA TRBV7-3 CASNQGAGELFF
TRBJ1-2 NA TRBV12-3/TRBV12-4 CASSLDRNPRGYGYTF
TRBJ1-1 NA TRBV19 CASSLLGQKAFF
TRBJ1-6 NA TRBV7-9 CATEPQWGSYNSPLHF
TRBJ2-3 NA TRBV10-1 CASSERGAGRDTQYF
TRBJ2-5 NA TRBV9 CASSVVGGYETQYF
TRBJ2-1 few TRBV20-1 CSARDRLATSSYNEQFF
TRBJ2-1 NA TRBV5-6 CASSLGEAVTYNEQFF
TRBJ1-1 few TRBV10-3 CAISETGMNTEAFF
TRBJ2-1 large TRBV7-9 CASSPADYEQFF
TRBJ1-2 NA TRBV12-3/TRBV12-4 CASSASGIYGYTF
TRBJ2-7 NA TRBV2 CASSPGLYEQYF
TRBJ2-1 few TRBV7-9 CASSFYNEQFF
TRBJ2-1 once TRBV7-9 CASSLGQGVEQFF
TRBJ1-2 few TRBV19 CASSMNRGAGGYTF
TRBJ1-2 few TRBV6-5 CASSSTIQGYGYTF
TRBJ1-5 medium-sized TRBV15 CATLESYNQPQHF
TRBJ1-2 few TRBV19 CASSKQGSGYGYTF
TRBJ1-1 NA TRBV7-3 CASSLTGTERVNTEAFF
TRBJ2-3 few TRBV25-1 CASSEVWYHSTDTQYF
TRBJ1-1 NA TRBV9 CASSVHAGSMNTEAFF
TRBJ2-1 NA TRBV7-9 CASRRLADEQFF
TRBJ1-1 NA TRBV30 CAWSRLQGAAEAFF
TRBJ1-1 NA TRBV2 CASSDRTGNTEAFF
TRBJ1-2 few TRBV6-1 CASTPRGRANYGYTF
TRBJ2-1 few TRBV20-1 CSARRESYNEQFF
TRBJ1-5 medium-sized TRBV20-1 CSATRDIQAQPQHF
TRBJ1-2 NA TRBV11-1 CASSPRQGIYGYTF
TRBJ1-2 few TRBV20-1 CILAQPNYGYTF
TRBJ2-1 NA TRBV25-1 CASTQGGLVNEQFF
TRBJ1-2 NA TRBV20-1 CSAVTANYGYTF
TRBJ2-5 few TRBV6-2/TRBV6-3 CASSYSIGETQYF
TRBJ1-2 few TRBV10-2 CASTGTGEFTNYGYTF
TRBJ2-7 few TRBV24-1 CATSSGRSPYEQYF
TRBJ1-2 NA TRBV7-3 CASSLGGQGIYTF
TRBJ1-1 NA TRBV19 CASSTTGDTEAFF
TRBJ2-2 NA TRBV7-3 CASSGQPGAGELFF
TRBJ1-1 NA TRBV7-3 CASSRLQGSGSEAFF
TRBJ1-2 NA TRBV20-1 CSTRDLRRDYGYTF
TRBJ1-5 NA TRBV2 CASSGQGPAYQPQHF
TRBJ2-2 medium-sized TRBV20-1 CSAMSGRDTGELFF
TRBJ2-7 NA TRBV12-3/TRBV12-4 CASSLMTGDEQYF
TRBJ2-5 NA TRBV20-1 CSGAGQETQYF
TRBJ2-3 NA TRBV6-2/TRBV6-3 CASSYSKDTQYF
TRBJ1-2 NA TRBV6-1 CASSRQGAYYGYTF
TRBJ1-5 few TRBV4-2 CASSPDGGEYAPQHF
TRBJ1-1 NA TRBV12-3/TRBV12-4 CASILRVGTEAFF